Following are 29 T cell receptor beta chains from one sample sequenced in a study of blood T cell repertoires in COVID-19. Some clones are missing from TCRdb's copy, which holds only in-frame ones; the method was immunoSEQ multiplex PCR. Of around 130,000 clones listed, about 74% are singletons. Sequencing was performed on peripheral blood. The source of these receptors is a human donor in a cohort sampled during active COVID-19.

V usage is TRBV5-1 and J usage is TRBJ1-3; 10 bases are a match to TRBD1. J was trimmed by 4 bases and V by 3 bases; bases with no gene match: 4. The CDR3 is 15 residues long. Germline assignment: CDR1 SGHRS and CDR2 YFSETQ. CDR3 amino acids: CASSWDRGAGNTIYF. CDR3 DNA: TGCGCCAGCAGCTGGGACAGGGGCGCGGGAAACACCATATATTTT.

V usage is TRBV11-3 and J usage is TRBJ1-1, with D unclear. The CDR3 loop spans 15 amino acids. With 5 bases removed from V and 0 bases from J, the gap between germline ends came to 13 bases. Germline V gene data show CDR1 as SGHNT and CDR2 as YENEEA. The CDR3 DNA sequence: TGTGCCAGCAGCCCGCCCGGGGATATGAACACTGAAGCTTTCTTT. It translates to CASSPPGDMNTEAFF.

This clone came up a few times. The V gene is TRBV2, the J gene TRBJ1-1; weak D call: TRBD1 (5 bases). The CDR3 contains 15 residues. Germline V gives CDR1 SNHLY, CDR2 FYNNEI. Trimming pared 2 bases from V and 5 bases from J, leaving 15 bases between. CDR3 residues: CASSETDQGNTEAFF. The DNA for the CDR3 is TGTGCCAGCAGTGAAACTGATCAGGGTAATACTGAAGCTTTCTTT.

J is TRBJ1-4 and V is TRBV19, with TRBD1 matching over 7 bases. Germline assignment: CDR1 LNHDA and CDR2 SQIVND (reference sequence). The J segment lost 6 bases and the V segment lost 3 bases, leaving 7 bases of the junction unmatched. There are 15 residues in the CDR3. CDR3 nucleotides: TGTGCCAGTAGTATGGGGTCAGGGGGAGATGAAAAACTGTTTTTT. This gives the protein CASSMGSGGDEKLFF.

This clone qualifies as medium-sized (0.01 to 0.1%). This chain uses TRBV6-5 with TRBJ2-7; 7 bases match TRBD1. Germline V gene data show CDR1 as MNHEY and CDR2 as SVGAGI. The CDR3 runs to 14 residues. V shed 5 bases, J shed 3 bases, and the junction held 7 bases outside the gene matches. CDR3 nucleotide sequence: TGTGCCAGCAGTATCCAGGGGGTCGACTACGAGCAGTACTTC. Protein sequence: CASSIQGVDYEQYF.

This chain links TRBV28 with TRBJ1-1; possibly TRBD1 for D (5 bases). Germline CDR1 and CDR2: MDHEN and SYDVKM. V lost 5 bases to trimming and J lost 0 bases, with 13 bases between them. The CDR3 extends over 15 amino acids. CDR3 sequence (DNA): TGTGCCAGCAGTCCTGCAGGGAACATGAACACTGAAGCTTTCTTT. Translated: CASSPAGNMNTEAFF.

The chain has TRBV27 and TRBJ2-7, with D possibly matching TRBD2 (6 bases). Germline assignment: CDR1 MNHEY and CDR2 SMNVEV (reference sequence). The CDR3 sequence is 14 residues long. The ends were cut back, 5 bases at V and 3 bases at J, with 14 bases in the middle. The CDR3 region is CASSPPGSGYEQYF. DNA for the CDR3: TGTGCCAGCAGTCCCCCGGGTAGCGGCTACGAGCAGTACTTC.

V and J are TRBV7-8 and TRBJ2-6; D is undetermined. Trimming shortened V by 5 bases and J by 4 bases, and 3 bases separated the two germline ends. The CDR3 sequence is 12 residues long. Germline CDR1 reads SGHVS; CDR2 reads FQNEAQ. DNA for the CDR3: TGTGCCAGCAGCAGCGGGGCCAACGTCCTGACTTTC. Its protein product is CASSSGANVLTF.

This clone was observed a few times. The chain has TRBV19 and TRBJ2-7; weak D call: TRBD1 (5 bases). Germline V gene data show CDR1 as LNHDA and CDR2 as SQIVND (reference sequence). Trimming took 4 bases from V and 0 from J, leaving 10 bases between them. The CDR3 has 14 amino acids. DNA for the CDR3: TGTGCCAGTAGTACTCTAGACAGCTCCTACGAGCAGTACTTC. Its protein is CASSTLDSSYEQYF.

This clone has only one observation. The chain has TRBV6-1 and TRBJ1-4; D perhaps matches TRBD1 (5 bases). The V end was cut by 4 bases, the J end by 4 bases, with 16 bases between. Germline V gene data show CDR1 as MNHNS and CDR2 as SASEGT. This CDR3 has 16 amino acids. The CDR3 reads CASSAPKTANNEKLFF. Here the CDR3 DNA reads TGTGCCAGCAGTGCGCCGAAGACAGCGAATAATGAAAAACTGTTTTTT.

This clone was counted between two and nine times. The chain links TRBV3-1 (or the pseudogene TRBV3-2) to TRBJ1-5; 8 nucleotides agree with TRBD1. The germline V gene encodes CDR1 LGHDT and CDR2 YNNKEL (reference sequence). This CDR3 has 14 amino acids. J gave up 6 bases and V 4 bases, and 5 bases lay outside the gene matches. In nucleotides, the CDR3 is TGTGCCAGCAGCCTCGGACAGGGTGGTCAGCCCCAGCATTTT. It yields the protein CASSLGQGGQPQHF.

The chain combines TRBV4-1 with TRBJ1-6; perhaps TRBD1 as D (5 bases). This CDR3 spans 15 amino acids. V lost 1 base, J lost 8 bases, and 12 bases lay in between. Germline CDR1 reads MGHRA; CDR2 reads YSYEKL. The CDR3 nucleotides are TGCGCCAGCAGCCAAGTTGGTGACAGTGATTCACCCCTCCACTTT. As protein: CASSQVGDSDSPLHF.

The rearrangement joins TRBV9 to TRBJ1-6; the D is unclear. CDR1 SGDLS and CDR2 YYNGEE come from the germline V gene. The CDR3 length is 12 residues. The ends were cut back, 4 bases at V and 6 bases at J, with 5 bases in the middle. DNA of the CDR3: TGTGCCAGCAGCCCCGGTAATTCACCCCTCCACTTT. Amino acids: CASSPGNSPLHF.

This clone was detected a few times. The V gene is TRBV20-1, the J gene TRBJ2-7; 7 bases align to TRBD1. The CDR3 is made up of 11 amino acids. The ends lost 2 bases at V and 6 bases at J; junction bases unmatched: 1. Germline CDR1 reads DFQATT; CDR2 reads SNEGSKA (reference sequence). CDR3 nucleotides: TGCAGTGCTAGAAGGGACAGCGAGCAGTACTTC. Translation gives CSARRDSEQYF.

The chain joins TRBV7-3 to TRBJ1-2, with 7 bases matching TRBD1. Per the germline V gene, CDR1 is SGHTA and CDR2 is FQGTGA. The CDR3 sequence is 14 residues long. Unmatched junction bases numbered 6, after V lost 5 bases and J lost 3 bases. The CDR3: CASSPRQGHYGYTF. CDR3 DNA sequence: TGTGCCAGCAGCCCCCGACAGGGACACTATGGCTACACCTTC.

This clone showed up just a few times. CDR3 sequence (DNA): TGTGCCAGCAGCCAAGGTCCGAGCCTCTACGAGCAGTACTTC. This translates into CASSQGPSLYEQYF. This rearrangement joins TRBV3-1 (or the pseudogene TRBV3-2) to TRBJ2-7, with no clear D. The CDR3 is 14 amino acids. Germline V lookup: CDR1 LGHDT, CDR2 YNNKEL (reference sequence). Trimming took off 1 base at V and 3 bases at J, with 10 bases between the two ends.

The CDR3, as DNA: TGTGCCAGTACGGACTTTACCTACGAGCAGTACTTC. Its translation: CASTDFTYEQYF. The chain uses TRBV6-5 and TRBJ2-7; weak D call: TRBD2 (5 bases). The germline V gene encodes CDR1 MNHEY and CDR2 SVGAGI. The CDR3 is made up of 12 amino acids. Between the trimmed V and J ends, which lost 9 bases and 2 bases, there was a span of 11 bases.

V and J are TRBV2 and TRBJ2-7; D remains ambiguous. V dropped 4 bases and J dropped 6 bases, with 19 bases sitting between them. This CDR3 contains 15 residues. Per germline, CDR1 SNHLY and CDR2 FYNNEI. In DNA, the CDR3 is TGTGCCAGCAGTGTGGTCCTAGATGATGGTTCCGAGCAGTACTTC. This encodes CASSVVLDDGSEQYF.

This chain connects TRBV28 to TRBJ1-6, with no clear D. V shed 7 bases and J shed 0 bases, with 4 bases lying between them. The germline V gene has CDR1 MDHEN and CDR2 SYDVKM. The CDR3 runs to 13 residues. The CDR3 region has the DNA TGTGCCAGCACGAGCTCCTATAATTCACCCCTCCACTTT. As protein: CASTSSYNSPLHF.

This clone was recorded at least ten times. The chain links TRBV19 to TRBJ1-2; TRBD1 might be the D (5 bases). The V end was cut by 6 bases, the J end by 4 bases, with 12 bases between. The CDR3 length is 13 residues. The V gene's germline CDR1 is LNHDA and CDR2 SQIVND (reference sequence). CDR3 DNA: TGTGCCAGTAGCGTTGGGCAGGGCTATGGCTACACCTTC. Residues: CASSVGQGYGYTF.

This clone was counted many times. This chain links TRBV2 with TRBJ2-7; 15 positions match TRBD2. J gave up 5 bases and V 4 bases, and 3 bases lay outside the gene matches. Germline CDR1 is SNHLY and CDR2 is FYNNEI. CDR3 length: 15 residues. The CDR3 region is CASSAGLAGGDEQYF. Written as DNA, the CDR3 is TGTGCCAGCAGTGCTGGACTAGCGGGAGGGGACGAGCAGTACTTC.

The V gene is TRBV5-1, the J gene TRBJ1-1; D remains ambiguous. This CDR3 region has 13 residues. CDR1 and CDR2 from the germline V gene are SGHRS and YFSETQ. The V end lost 0 bases, the J end lost 10 bases, and 13 bases lay between the germline ends. The CDR3 loop reads CASSLDRSTGAFF. The CDR3 DNA follows: TGCGCCAGCAGCTTGGATCGGAGTACGGGAGCTTTCTTT.

The chain is built from TRBV15 and TRBJ2-7; perhaps TRBD2 as D (5 bases). The CDR3 contains 14 residues. The ends were cut back, 0 bases at V and 2 bases at J, with 8 bases in the middle. Germline V CDR1 and CDR2: LNHNV, YYDKDF (reference sequence). The CDR3 loop is CATSRDPGTYEQYF. The CDR3 DNA is TGTGCCACCAGCAGAGACCCCGGGACCTACGAGCAGTACTTC. The full variable domain, its missing parts supplied by reference TRBV15 and TRBJ2-7, is DAMVIQNPRYQVTQFGKPVTLSCSQTLNHNVMYWYQQKSSQAPKLLFHYYDKDFNNEADTPDNFQSRRPNTSFCFLDIRSPGLGDTAMYLCATSRDPGTYEQYFGPGTRLTVT.

The genes are TRBV7-6 and TRBJ2-7, with D hard to call. V lost 2 bases, J lost 7 bases, and 15 bases lay in between. This CDR3 has 14 residues. Germline V CDR1 and CDR2: SGHVS, FNYEAQ. CDR3 sequence reads: CASSLQRTPQEQYF. The CDR3, as DNA: TGTGCCAGCAGCTTACAGCGTACACCTCAAGAGCAGTACTTC.

This chain connects TRBV5-1 to TRBJ1-6; D call uncertain. V was trimmed by 0 bases and J by 8 bases, leaving 15 bases between them. The CDR3 covers 16 residues. Germline V gives CDR1 SGHRS, CDR2 YFSETQ. CDR3 in amino acids: CASSLAFEGRHSPLHF. The DNA for the CDR3 is TGCGCCAGCAGCTTGGCTTTTGAGGGCCGACATTCACCCCTCCACTTT.

This rearrangement joins TRBV19 to TRBJ1-4; 7 bases are shared with TRBD1. The V and J ends lost 4 bases and 7 bases, in that order; junction bases with no gene match: 12. From germline, CDR1 is LNHDA and CDR2 SQIVND (reference sequence). The length of the CDR3 is 16 residues. The CDR3, as DNA: TGTGCCAGTAGTAGATACAGAAAGGGACAGCTTGAAAAACTGTTTTTT. As protein: CASSRYRKGQLEKLFF.

The chain couples TRBV13 to TRBJ2-6; 9 bases fit TRBD1. V shed 3 bases, J shed 3 bases, and the junction held 6 bases outside the gene matches. In germline, CDR1 is PRHDT, CDR2 FYEKMQ (reference sequence). CDR3 length: 17 amino acids. CDR3 nucleotides: TGTGCCAGCAGCTTCGGGACAGGGATGTATGGGGCCAACGTCCTGACTTTC. Encoded protein: CASSFGTGMYGANVLTF.

This sequence joins TRBV7-8 and TRBJ1-1; perhaps TRBD1 as D (6 bases). This CDR3 contains 15 residues. The V gene lost 6 bases and the J gene lost 1 base, with 15 bases spanning the gap. Per germline, CDR1 SGHVS and CDR2 FQNEAQ. The CDR3 region is CASSPRGGGNTEAFF. The CDR3 DNA reads as TGTGCCAGCAGTCCAAGGGGAGGGGGGAACACTGAAGCTTTCTTT.

The V gene is TRBV6-5, the J gene TRBJ1-5; D is perhaps TRBD1 (6 bases). Deletions cut 10 bases from V and 9 bases from J, with 19 bases between. From germline, CDR1 is MNHEY and CDR2 SVGAGI. The CDR3 runs 13 residues. DNA of the CDR3: TGTGCCACCGGGGGGGCTGAAGCAATGCCCCAGCATTTT. Amino acid sequence: CATGGAEAMPQHF.